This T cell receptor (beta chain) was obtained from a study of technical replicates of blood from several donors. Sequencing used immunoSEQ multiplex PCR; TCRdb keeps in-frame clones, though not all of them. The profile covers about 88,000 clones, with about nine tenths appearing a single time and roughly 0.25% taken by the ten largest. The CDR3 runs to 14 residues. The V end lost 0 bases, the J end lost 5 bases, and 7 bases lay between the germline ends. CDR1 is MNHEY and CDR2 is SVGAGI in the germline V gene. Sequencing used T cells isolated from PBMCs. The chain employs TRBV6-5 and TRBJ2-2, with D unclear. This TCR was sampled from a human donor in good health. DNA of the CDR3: TGTGCCAGCAGTTACTCGTCCGGGACCGGGGAGCTGTTTTTT. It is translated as CASSYSSGTGELFF.